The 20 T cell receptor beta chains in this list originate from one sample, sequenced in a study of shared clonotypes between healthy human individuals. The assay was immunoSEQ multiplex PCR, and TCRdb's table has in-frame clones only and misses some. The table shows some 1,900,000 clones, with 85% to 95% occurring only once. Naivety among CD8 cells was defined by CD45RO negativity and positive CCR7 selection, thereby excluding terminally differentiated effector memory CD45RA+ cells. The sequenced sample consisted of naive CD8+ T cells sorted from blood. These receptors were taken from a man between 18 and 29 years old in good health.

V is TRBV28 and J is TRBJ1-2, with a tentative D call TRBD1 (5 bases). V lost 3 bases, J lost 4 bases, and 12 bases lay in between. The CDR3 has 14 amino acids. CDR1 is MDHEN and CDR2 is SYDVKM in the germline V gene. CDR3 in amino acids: CASSFPGGGYGYTF. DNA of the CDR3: TGTGCCAGCAGTTTTCCCGGCGGGGGCTATGGCTACACCTTC.

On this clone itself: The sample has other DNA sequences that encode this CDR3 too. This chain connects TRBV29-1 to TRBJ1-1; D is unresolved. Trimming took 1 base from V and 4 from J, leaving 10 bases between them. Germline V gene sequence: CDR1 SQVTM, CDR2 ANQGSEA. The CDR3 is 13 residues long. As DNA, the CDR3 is TGCAGCGTTGAAGTGGGGTCGGGCACTGAAGCTTTCTTT. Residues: CSVEVGSGTEAFF.

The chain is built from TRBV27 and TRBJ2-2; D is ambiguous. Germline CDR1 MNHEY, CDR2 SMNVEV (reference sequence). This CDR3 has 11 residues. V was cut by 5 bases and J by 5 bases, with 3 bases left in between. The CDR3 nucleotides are TGTGCCAGCAGTAGGACCGGGGAGCTGTTTTTT. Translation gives CASSRTGELFF.

The chain's CDR3 is CASSGWTVASSYEQYF. DNA for the CDR3: TGTGCCAGCAGTGGGTGGACAGTAGCGAGCTCCTACGAGCAGTACTTC. This sequence joins TRBV6-1 and TRBJ2-7; D possibly corresponds to TRBD1 (6 bases). The CDR3 is 16 amino acids. CDR1 MNHNS and CDR2 SASEGT come from the germline V gene. With 4 bases removed from V and 0 bases from J, the gap between germline ends came to 16 bases.

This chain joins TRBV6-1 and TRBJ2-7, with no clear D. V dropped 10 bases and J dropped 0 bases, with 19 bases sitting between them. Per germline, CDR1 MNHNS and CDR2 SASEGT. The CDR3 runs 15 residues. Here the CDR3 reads CATSYRKEGSYEQYF. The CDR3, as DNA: TGTGCCACCTCCTATAGGAAGGAAGGCTCCTACGAGCAGTACTTC.

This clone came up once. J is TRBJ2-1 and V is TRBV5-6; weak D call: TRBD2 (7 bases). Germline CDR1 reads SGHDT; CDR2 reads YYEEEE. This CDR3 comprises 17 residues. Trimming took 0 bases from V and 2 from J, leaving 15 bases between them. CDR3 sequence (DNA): TGTGCCAGCAGCTTGGTGGGACCCGGGGGGCCCTACAATGAGCAGTTCTTC. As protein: CASSLVGPGGPYNEQFF.

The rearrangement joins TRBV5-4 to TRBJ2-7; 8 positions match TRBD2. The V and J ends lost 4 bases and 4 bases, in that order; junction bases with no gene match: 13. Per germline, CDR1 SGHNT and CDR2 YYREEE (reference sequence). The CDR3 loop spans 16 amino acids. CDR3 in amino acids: CASSVSQLAGGYEQYF. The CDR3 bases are TGTGCCAGCAGCGTCAGCCAGCTAGCGGGCGGTTACGAGCAGTACTTC.

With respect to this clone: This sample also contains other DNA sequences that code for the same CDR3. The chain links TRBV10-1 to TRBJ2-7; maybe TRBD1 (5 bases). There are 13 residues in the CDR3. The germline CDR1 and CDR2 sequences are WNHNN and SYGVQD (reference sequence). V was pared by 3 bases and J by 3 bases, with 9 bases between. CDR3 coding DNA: TGCGCCAGCAGTGACGGACAAAGCTACGAGCAGTACTTC. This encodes CASSDGQSYEQYF.

In nucleotides, the CDR3 is TGTGCCATTTTACCTTCGAACACCGGGGAGCTGTTTTTT. It yields the protein CAILPSNTGELFF. The chain links TRBV7-9 to TRBJ2-2, with D hard to call. Per the germline V gene, CDR1 is SEHNR and CDR2 is FQNEAQ (reference sequence). The CDR3 runs 13 residues. Trimming removed 10 bases at V and 0 bases at J, with 9 bases between.

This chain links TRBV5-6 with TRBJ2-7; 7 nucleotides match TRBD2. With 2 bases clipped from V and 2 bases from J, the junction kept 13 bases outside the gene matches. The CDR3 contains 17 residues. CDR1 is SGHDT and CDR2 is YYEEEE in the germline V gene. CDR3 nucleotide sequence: TGTGCCAGCAGCTTTTCTAGCGGTCCGGGCCAGGCCTACGAGCAGTACTTC. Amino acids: CASSFSSGPGQAYEQYF.

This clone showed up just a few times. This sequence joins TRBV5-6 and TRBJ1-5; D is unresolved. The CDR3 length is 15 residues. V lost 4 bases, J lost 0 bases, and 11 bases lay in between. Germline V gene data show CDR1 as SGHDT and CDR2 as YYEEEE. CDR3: CASSLWQTSNQPQHF. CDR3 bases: TGTGCCAGCAGCCTTTGGCAGACTAGCAATCAGCCCCAGCATTTT.

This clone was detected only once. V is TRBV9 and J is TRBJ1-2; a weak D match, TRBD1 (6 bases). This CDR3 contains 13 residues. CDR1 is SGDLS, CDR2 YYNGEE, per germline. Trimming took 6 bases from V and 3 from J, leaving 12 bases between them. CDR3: CASTPGVDYGYTF. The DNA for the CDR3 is TGTGCCAGCACCCCAGGGGTAGACTATGGCTACACCTTC.

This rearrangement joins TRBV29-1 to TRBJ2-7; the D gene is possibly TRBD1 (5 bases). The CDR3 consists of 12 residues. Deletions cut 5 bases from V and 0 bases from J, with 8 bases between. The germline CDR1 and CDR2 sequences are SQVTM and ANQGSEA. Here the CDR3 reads CSVLTASYEQYF. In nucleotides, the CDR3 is TGCAGCGTTTTGACAGCCTCCTACGAGCAGTACTTC.

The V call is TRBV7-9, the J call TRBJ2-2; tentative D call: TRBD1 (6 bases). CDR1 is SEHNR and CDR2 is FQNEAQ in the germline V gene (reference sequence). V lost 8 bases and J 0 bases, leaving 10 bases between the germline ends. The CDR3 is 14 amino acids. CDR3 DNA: TGTGCCAGCGAGGACAGCGCGAACACCGGGGAGCTGTTTTTT. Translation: CASEDSANTGELFF.

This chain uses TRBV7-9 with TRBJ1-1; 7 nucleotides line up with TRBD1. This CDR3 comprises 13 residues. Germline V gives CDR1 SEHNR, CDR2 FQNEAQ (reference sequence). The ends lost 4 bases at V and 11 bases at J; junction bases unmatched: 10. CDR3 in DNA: TGTGCCAGCAGCTCCCCACAGGGGAGGGCTGCTTTCTTT. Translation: CASSSPQGRAAFF.

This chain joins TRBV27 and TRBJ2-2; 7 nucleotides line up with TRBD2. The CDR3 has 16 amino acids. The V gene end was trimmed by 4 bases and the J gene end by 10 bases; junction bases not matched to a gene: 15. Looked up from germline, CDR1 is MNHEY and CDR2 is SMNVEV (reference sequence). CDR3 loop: CASSSLKTSPEVELFF. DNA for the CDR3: TGTGCCAGCAGTTCGTTAAAGACTAGCCCTGAAGTGGAGCTGTTTTTT.

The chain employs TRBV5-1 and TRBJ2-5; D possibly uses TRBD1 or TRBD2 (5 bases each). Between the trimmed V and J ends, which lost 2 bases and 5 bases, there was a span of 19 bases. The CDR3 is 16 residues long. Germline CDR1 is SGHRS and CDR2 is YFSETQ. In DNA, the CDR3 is TGCGCCAGCAGCTTATTTTCAGGGTCCGGGGCGGAGACCCAGTACTTC. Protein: CASSLFSGSGAETQYF.

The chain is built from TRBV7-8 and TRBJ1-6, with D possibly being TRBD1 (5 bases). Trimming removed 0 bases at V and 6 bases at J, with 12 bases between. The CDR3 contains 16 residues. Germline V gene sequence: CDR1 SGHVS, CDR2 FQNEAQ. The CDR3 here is CASSLARPGPNSPLHF. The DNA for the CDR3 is TGTGCCAGCAGCTTAGCGAGGCCAGGGCCTAATTCACCCCTCCACTTT.

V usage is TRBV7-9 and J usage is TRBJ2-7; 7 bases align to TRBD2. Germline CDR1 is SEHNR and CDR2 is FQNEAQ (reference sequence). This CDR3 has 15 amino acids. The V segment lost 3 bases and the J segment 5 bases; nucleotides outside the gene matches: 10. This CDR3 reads CASSFPRGRDDEQYF. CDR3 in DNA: TGTGCCAGCAGCTTCCCTCGCGGGAGAGACGACGAGCAGTACTTC.

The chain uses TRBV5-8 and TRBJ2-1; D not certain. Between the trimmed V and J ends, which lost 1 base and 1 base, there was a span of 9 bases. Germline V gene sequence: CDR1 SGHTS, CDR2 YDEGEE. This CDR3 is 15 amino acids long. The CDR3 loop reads CASSLFGESYNEQFF. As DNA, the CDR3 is TGTGCCAGCAGCTTGTTTGGCGAGTCCTACAATGAGCAGTTCTTC.